The 10 T cell receptor beta chains presented below share a single source sample, sequenced in a study of T cell responses to AZD1222 COVID-19 vaccine. Method: immunoSEQ multiplex PCR; TCRdb's copy keeps in-frame clones and lacks some. The table shows some 120,000 clones, with about 89% occurring only once. Material: peripheral blood, obtained on day 0 of AZD1222 vaccination. All receptors derive from an adult in good health.

The sample holds a few counts of this clone. The chain links TRBV12-3 or TRBV12-4 to TRBJ1-2, with 8 positions matching TRBD1. The CDR3 extends over 12 amino acids. The ends lost 5 bases at V and 5 bases at J; junction bases unmatched: 1. The DNA for the CDR3 is TGTGCCAGCAGTGACAGGGGTTATGGCTACACCTTC. Encoded protein: CASSDRGYGYTF.

The rearrangement uses TRBV3-1 (or the pseudogene TRBV3-2) and TRBJ2-2, with 7 nucleotides matching TRBD1. CDR3 length: 16 residues. The germline gives CDR1 LGHDT, CDR2 YNNKEL (reference sequence). J was trimmed by 6 bases and V by 4 bases; bases with no gene match: 11. The CDR3 DNA reads as TGTGCCAGCAGCCGAGGGGGCCTGGGAGCGTCCGGGGAGCTGTTTTTT. It encodes CASSRGGLGASGELFF.

The rearrangement uses TRBV7-9 and TRBJ2-7; D not resolved. This CDR3 comprises 14 residues. Germline V gene sequence: CDR1 SEHNR, CDR2 FQNEAQ (reference sequence). V shed 3 bases and J shed 1 base, with 10 bases lying between them. CDR3 residues: CASSLSSVSYEQYF. The CDR3 nucleotides read TGTGCCAGCAGCTTGTCATCCGTATCCTACGAGCAGTACTTC.

For the CDR3, the DNA is TGCGCCAGCAGCTGGGGCGGCGGGACAATTAATGAGCAGTTCTTC. It translates to CASSWGGGTINEQFF. This chain connects TRBV5-1 to TRBJ2-1, with D perhaps being TRBD1 or TRBD2 (6 bases each). The V end lost 3 bases, the J end lost 7 bases, and 17 bases lay between the germline ends. The CDR3 totals 15 residues. In germline, CDR1 is SGHRS, CDR2 YFSETQ.

The CDR3 DNA sequence: TGTGCCAGCAGTGAGGGGGGGTGGTTAGCCAAAAACATTCAGTACTTC. This translates into CASSEGGWLAKNIQYF. The chain has TRBV27 and TRBJ2-4; D perhaps matches TRBD2 (7 bases). Trimming took 5 bases from V and 0 from J, leaving 14 bases between them. CDR1 is MNHEY, CDR2 SMNVEV, per germline (reference sequence). The CDR3 is 16 amino acids.

The rearrangement links TRBV11-2 to TRBJ2-7; D ambiguous. Germline V lookup: CDR1 SGHAT, CDR2 FQNNGV. The V gene lost 5 bases and the J gene lost 2 bases, with 16 bases spanning the gap. The CDR3 has 15 residues. The CDR3 is CASSAPSPRAYEQYF. CDR3 DNA: TGTGCCAGCAGCGCGCCCTCCCCTCGGGCCTACGAGCAGTACTTC.

CDR3 DNA sequence: TGTGCCAGCAGCCTACGAACGTGGCTGTTGGGGACACCGTGTAACTATGGCTACACCTTC. It encodes CASSLRTWLLGTPCNYGYTF. The chain employs TRBV21-1 and TRBJ1-2; TRBD1, the table's D call, was not compared with the DNA. TRBV21-1 is a pseudogene. The CDR3 loop spans 20 amino acids.

CDR3 in DNA: TGTGCCAGCTCAGAAGGGTCCTATGGCTACACCTTC. This gives the protein CASSEGSYGYTF. The chain links TRBV18 to TRBJ1-2; no clear D. CDR3 length: 12 residues. Trimming pared 5 bases from V and 4 bases from J, leaving 8 bases between. Germline CDR1 and CDR2: KGHSH and LQKENI. Full variable domain (remainder filled in from reference TRBV18 and TRBJ1-2): NAGVMQNPRHLVRRRGQEARLRCSPMKGHSHVYWYRQLPEEGLKFMVYLQKENIIDESGMPKERFSAEFPKEGPSILRIQQVVRGDSAAYFCASSEGSYGYTFGSGTRLTVV.

V usage is TRBV7-9 and J usage is TRBJ2-1; 13 nucleotides align to TRBD2. CDR1 and CDR2 (germline): SEHNR, FQNEAQ (reference sequence). The J segment lost 9 bases and the V segment lost 5 bases, leaving 4 bases of the junction unmatched. This CDR3 is 14 amino acids long. As DNA, the CDR3 is TGTGCCAGCAGCCCCCGACTAGCGGGAGGTGAGCAGTTCTTC. Translating it yields CASSPRLAGGEQFF.

This rearrangement joins TRBV7-8 to TRBJ1-1; D not certain. V lost 3 bases, J lost 2 bases, and 10 bases lay in between. CDR1 SGHVS and CDR2 FQNEAQ come from the germline V gene. The CDR3 loop spans 14 amino acids. The CDR3, as DNA: TGTGCCAGCAGCTTGGCGGAGAAAAACACTGAAGCTTTCTTT. It yields the protein CASSLAEKNTEAFF. Full variable domain (missing parts from reference TRBV7-8 and TRBJ1-1): GAGVSQSPRYKVAKRGQDVALRCDPISGHVSLFWYQQALGQGPEFLTYFQNEAQLDKSGLPSDRFFAERPEGSVSTLKIQRTQQEDSAVYLCASSLAEKNTEAFFGQGTRLTVV.